The 4 T cell receptor beta chains in this list originate from one sample, sequenced in a study of blood T cell repertoires in COVID-19. This table comes from immunoSEQ multiplex PCR, and its TCRdb copy is limited to in-frame clones, with some not included. The sample consists of about 310,000 clones, 85% of them appearing once. What was sequenced was PBMCs or T cells enriched from blood (not recorded which). All receptors come from a woman under 40 who had been exposed to COVID-19.

The rearrangement uses TRBV5-4 and TRBJ2-1, with 7 bases identical to TRBD2. Trimming cost V 1 base and J 6 bases; bases outside gene matches: 13. Per the germline V gene, CDR1 is SGHNT and CDR2 is YYREEE (reference sequence). There are 17 residues in the CDR3. CDR3 protein: CASSLPGGGGGVNEQFF. In nucleotides, the CDR3 is TGTGCCAGCAGCTTGCCTGGCGGGGGTGGAGGGGTCAATGAGCAGTTCTTC.

To note about this clone: Additional DNA sequences in this sample encode the identical CDR3. Here the CDR3 reads CASSRDRGNSPLHF. DNA for the CDR3: TGTGCCAGCAGCCGAGACAGGGGAAATTCACCCCTCCACTTT. The chain recombines TRBV7-8 with TRBJ1-6, with 8 bases identical to TRBD1. CDR1 and CDR2 (germline): SGHVS, FQNEAQ. CDR3 size: 14 residues. Germline trimming cut 5 bases from V and 7 bases from J; bases unmatched to any gene: 4.

This clone was counted only a few times. The CDR3 spells CASSSGSSDFGEQYF. CDR3 nucleotides: TGTGCCAGCAGCTCCGGATCTAGCGACTTTGGAGAGCAGTACTTC. The chain combines TRBV7-3 with TRBJ2-7, with D possibly being TRBD2 (6 bases). The CDR3 totals 15 residues. Germline lookup yields CDR1 SGHTA and CDR2 FQGTGA. Trimming removed 4 bases from V and 7 bases from J, with 20 bases in between.

The chain combines TRBV6-5 with TRBJ1-1, with a tentative D call TRBD1 (5 bases). Per the germline V gene, CDR1 is MNHEY and CDR2 is SVGAGI. The CDR3 extends over 13 amino acids. Trimming stripped 6 bases from V and 4 bases from J, with 12 bases between. In DNA form, the CDR3 reads TGTGCCAGCAGATCCAGGGAGGGCACTGAAGCTTTCTTT. Protein sequence: CASRSREGTEAFF.